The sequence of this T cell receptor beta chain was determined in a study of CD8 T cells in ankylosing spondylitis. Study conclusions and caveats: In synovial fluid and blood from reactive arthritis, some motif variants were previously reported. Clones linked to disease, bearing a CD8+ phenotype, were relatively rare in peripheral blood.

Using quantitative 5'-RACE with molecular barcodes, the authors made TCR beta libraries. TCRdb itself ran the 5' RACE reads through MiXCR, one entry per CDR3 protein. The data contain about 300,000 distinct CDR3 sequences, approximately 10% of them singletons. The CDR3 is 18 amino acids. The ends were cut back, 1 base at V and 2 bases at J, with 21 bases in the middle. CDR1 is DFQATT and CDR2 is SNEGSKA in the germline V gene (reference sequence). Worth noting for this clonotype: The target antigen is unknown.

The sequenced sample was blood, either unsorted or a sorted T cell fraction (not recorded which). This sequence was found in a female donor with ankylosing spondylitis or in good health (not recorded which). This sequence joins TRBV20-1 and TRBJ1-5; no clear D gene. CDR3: CSARVSLGGLVGNQPQHF. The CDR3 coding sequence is TGCAGTGCTAGAGTGTCTCTTGGTGGACTGGTCGGCAATCAGCCCCAGCATTTT.